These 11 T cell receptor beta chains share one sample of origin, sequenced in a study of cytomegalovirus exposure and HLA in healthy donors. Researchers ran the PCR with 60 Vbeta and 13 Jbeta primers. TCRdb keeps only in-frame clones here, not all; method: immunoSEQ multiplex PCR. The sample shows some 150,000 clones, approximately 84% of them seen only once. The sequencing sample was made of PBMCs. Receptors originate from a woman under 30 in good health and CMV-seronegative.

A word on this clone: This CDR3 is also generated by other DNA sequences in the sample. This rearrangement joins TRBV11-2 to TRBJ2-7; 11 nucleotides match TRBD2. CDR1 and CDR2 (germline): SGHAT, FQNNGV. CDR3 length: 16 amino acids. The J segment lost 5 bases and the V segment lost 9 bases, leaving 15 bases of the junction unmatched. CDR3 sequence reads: CASNRWPLAGVHEQYF. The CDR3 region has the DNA TGTGCCAGTAATAGGTGGCCACTAGCGGGAGTGCACGAGCAGTACTTC.

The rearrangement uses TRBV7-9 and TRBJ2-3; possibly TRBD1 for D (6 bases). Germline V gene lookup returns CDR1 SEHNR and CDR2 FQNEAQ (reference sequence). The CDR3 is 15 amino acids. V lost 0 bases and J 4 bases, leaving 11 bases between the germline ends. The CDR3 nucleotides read TGTGCCAGCAGCTTAGCACAGGGTACATCAGATACGCAGTATTTT. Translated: CASSLAQGTSDTQYF.

CDR3 nucleotide sequence: TGTGCCAGCAGTCCCTCCGGGGAGGGTACTTCACCCCTCCACTTT. Its translation is CASSPSGEGTSPLHF. The chain links TRBV27 to TRBJ1-6; D remains unclear. The ends were cut back, 5 bases at V and 9 bases at J, with 17 bases in the middle. CDR3 length: 15 amino acids. CDR1 MNHEY and CDR2 SMNVEV come from the germline V gene (reference sequence).

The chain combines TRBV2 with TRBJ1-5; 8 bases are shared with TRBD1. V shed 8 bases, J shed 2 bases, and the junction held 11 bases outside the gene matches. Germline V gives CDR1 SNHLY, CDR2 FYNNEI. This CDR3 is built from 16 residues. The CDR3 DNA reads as TGTGCCAGCGGGTGGACAGGGTATATTGGCAATCAGCCCCAGCATTTT. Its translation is CASGWTGYIGNQPQHF.

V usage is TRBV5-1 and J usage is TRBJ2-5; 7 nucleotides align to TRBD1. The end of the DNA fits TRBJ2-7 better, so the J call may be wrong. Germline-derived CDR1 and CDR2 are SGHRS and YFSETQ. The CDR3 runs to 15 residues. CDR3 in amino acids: CASSSPTGNVYEQYF. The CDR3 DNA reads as TGCGCCAGCAGCTCGCCGACAGGGAATGTCTACGAGCAGTACTTC.

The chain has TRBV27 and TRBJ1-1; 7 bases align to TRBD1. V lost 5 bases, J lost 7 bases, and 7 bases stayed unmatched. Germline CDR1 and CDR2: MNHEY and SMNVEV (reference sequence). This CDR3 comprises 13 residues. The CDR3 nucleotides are TGTGCCAGCAGTGGGGACTCAGGGGGTGAAGCTTTCTTT. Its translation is CASSGDSGGEAFF.

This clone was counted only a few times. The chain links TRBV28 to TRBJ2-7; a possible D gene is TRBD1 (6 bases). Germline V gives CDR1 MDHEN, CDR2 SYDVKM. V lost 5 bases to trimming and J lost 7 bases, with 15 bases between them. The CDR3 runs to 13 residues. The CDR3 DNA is TGTGCCAGCAGTACTCCCGGGACAAGTGAGCAGTACTTC. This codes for CASSTPGTSEQYF. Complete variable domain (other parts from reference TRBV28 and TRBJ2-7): DVKVTQSSRYLVKRTGEKVFLECVQDMDHENMFWYRQDPGLGLRLIYFSYDVKMKEKGDIPEGYSVSREKKERFSLILESASTNQTSMYLCASSTPGTSEQYFGPGTRLTVT.

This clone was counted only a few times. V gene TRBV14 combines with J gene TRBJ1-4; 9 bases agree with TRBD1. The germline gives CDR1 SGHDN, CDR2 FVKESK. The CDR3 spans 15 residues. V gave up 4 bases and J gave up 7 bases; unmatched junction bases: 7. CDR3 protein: CASSREDRGGEKLFF. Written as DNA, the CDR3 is TGTGCCAGCAGCCGAGAAGACAGGGGGGGTGAAAAACTGTTTTTT.

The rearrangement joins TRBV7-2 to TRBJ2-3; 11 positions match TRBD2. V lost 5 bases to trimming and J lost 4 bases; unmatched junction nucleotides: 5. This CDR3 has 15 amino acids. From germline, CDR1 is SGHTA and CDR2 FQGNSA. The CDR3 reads CASSTLAGGADTQYF. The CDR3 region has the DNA TGTGCCAGCAGCACCTTAGCGGGAGGGGCAGATACGCAGTATTTT.

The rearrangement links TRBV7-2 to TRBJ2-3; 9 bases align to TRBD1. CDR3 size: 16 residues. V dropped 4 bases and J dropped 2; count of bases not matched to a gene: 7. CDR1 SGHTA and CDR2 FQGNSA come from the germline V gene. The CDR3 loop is CASSSGTGRTTDTQYF. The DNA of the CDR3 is TGTGCCAGCAGCTCGGGGACAGGGAGGACCACAGATACGCAGTATTTT.

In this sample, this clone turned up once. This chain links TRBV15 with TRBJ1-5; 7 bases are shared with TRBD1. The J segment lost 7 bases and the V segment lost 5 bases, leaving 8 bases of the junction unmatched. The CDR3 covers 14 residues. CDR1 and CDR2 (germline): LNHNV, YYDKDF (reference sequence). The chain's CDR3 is CATSQDRVRQPQHF. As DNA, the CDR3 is TGTGCCACCAGCCAAGACAGGGTCAGGCAGCCCCAGCATTTT.